The T cell receptor beta chain described here comes from a study of OX40 agonist ivuxolimab in advanced cancers. Study-wide findings and caveats: Doses of 0.1 to 3.0 mg/kg were accompanied by clonal expansion of CD4+ and CD8+ blood T cells by week 6.

As regards this clone: Its antigen is unidentified.

Measured with immunoSEQ multiplex PCR; TCRdb has only the in-frame clones, and not every one. The sample includes tens of thousands of clones, around 85% seen only once; the top ten take around 2%. This CDR3 is 13 amino acids long. Germline V gene data show CDR1 as SGDLS and CDR2 as YYNGEE. V lost 7 bases, J lost 3 bases, and 13 bases lay in between. This TCR came from an adult with an advanced solid tumor such as melanoma, head and neck, liver or kidney cancer. The rearrangement links TRBV9 to TRBJ1-2; tentative D call: TRBD1 (5 bases). The source material was CD4+ or CD8+ T cells sorted from blood, sampled in a trial of the OX40 agonist ivuxolimab. Here the CDR3 reads CASHRGHDYGYTF. The CDR3 DNA is TGTGCCAGCCATCGGGGCCACGACTATGGCTACACCTTC.